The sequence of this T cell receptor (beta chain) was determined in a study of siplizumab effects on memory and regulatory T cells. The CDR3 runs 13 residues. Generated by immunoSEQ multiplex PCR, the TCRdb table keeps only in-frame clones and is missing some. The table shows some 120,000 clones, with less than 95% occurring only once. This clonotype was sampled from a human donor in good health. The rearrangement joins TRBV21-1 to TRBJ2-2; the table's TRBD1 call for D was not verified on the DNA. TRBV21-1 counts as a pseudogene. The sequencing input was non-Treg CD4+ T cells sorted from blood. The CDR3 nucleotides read TGTGCCAACCGTACCAGGGGGACCGGGGAGCTGTTTTTT. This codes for CANRTRGTGELFF.